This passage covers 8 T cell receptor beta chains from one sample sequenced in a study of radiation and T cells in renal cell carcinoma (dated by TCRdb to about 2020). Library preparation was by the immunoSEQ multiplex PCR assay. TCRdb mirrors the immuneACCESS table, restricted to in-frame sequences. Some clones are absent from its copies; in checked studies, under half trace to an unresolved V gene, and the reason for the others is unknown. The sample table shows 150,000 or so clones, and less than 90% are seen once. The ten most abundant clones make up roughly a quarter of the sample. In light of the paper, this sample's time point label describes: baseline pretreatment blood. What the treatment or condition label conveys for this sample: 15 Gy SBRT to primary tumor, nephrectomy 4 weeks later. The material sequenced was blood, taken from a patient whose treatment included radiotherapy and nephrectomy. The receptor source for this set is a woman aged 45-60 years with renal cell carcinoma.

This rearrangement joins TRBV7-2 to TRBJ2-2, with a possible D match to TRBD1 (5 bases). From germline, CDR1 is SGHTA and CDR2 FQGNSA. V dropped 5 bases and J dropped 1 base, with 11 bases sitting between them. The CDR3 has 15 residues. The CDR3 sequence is CASSPDSLNTGELFF. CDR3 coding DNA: TGTGCCAGCAGCCCCGACAGCCTGAACACCGGGGAGCTGTTTTTT. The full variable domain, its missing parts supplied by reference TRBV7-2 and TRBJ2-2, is GAGVSQSPSNKVTEKGKDVELRCDPISGHTALYWYRQSLGQGLEFLIYFQGNSAPDKSGLPSDRFSAERTGGSVSTLTIQRTQQEDSAVYLCASSPDSLNTGELFFGEGSRLTVL.

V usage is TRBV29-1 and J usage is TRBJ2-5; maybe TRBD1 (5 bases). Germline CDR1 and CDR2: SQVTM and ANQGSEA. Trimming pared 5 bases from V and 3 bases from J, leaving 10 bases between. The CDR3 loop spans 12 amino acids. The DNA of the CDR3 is TGCAGCGTTTCCCTAGGGGAAGAGACCCAGTACTTC. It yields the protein CSVSLGEETQYF. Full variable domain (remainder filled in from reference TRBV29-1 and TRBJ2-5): SAVISQKPSRDICQRGTSLTIQCQVDSQVTMMFWYRQQPGQSLTLIATANQGSEATYESGFVIDKFPISRPNLTFSTLTVSNMSPEDSSIYLCSVSLGEETQYFGPGTRLLVL.

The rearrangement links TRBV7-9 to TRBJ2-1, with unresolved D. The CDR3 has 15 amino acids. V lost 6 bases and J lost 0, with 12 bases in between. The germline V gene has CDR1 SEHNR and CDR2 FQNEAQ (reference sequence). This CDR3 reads CASRARVGSYNEQFF. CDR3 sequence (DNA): TGTGCCAGCAGAGCCCGCGTGGGCTCCTACAATGAGCAGTTCTTC.

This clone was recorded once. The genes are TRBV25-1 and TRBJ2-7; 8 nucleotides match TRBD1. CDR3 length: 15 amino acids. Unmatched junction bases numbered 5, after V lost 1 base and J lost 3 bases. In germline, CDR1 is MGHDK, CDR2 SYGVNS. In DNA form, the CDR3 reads TGTGCCAGCAGTGAATCAGTTGGACAGGGCTACGAGCAGTACTTC. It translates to CASSESVGQGYEQYF.

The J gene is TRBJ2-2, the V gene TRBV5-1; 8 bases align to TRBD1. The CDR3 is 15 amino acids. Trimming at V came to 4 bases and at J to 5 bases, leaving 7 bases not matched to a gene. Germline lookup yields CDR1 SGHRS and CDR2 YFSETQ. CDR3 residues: CASSGRTGSTGELFF. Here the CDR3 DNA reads TGCGCCAGCAGCGGACGGACAGGGTCGACCGGGGAGCTGTTTTTT.

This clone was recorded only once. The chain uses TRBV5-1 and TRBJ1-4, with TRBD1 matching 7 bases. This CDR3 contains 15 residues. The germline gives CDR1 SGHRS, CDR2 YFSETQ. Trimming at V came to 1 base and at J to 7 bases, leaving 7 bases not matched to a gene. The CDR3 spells CASSLTTGRSEKLFF. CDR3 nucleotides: TGCGCCAGCAGCTTGACGACAGGGAGGAGTGAAAAACTGTTTTTT.

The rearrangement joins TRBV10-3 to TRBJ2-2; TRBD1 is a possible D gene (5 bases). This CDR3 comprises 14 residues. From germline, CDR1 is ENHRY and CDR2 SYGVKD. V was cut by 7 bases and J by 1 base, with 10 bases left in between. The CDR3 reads CAITGRGNTGELFF. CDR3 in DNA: TGTGCCATCACCGGAAGGGGGAACACCGGGGAGCTGTTTTTT.

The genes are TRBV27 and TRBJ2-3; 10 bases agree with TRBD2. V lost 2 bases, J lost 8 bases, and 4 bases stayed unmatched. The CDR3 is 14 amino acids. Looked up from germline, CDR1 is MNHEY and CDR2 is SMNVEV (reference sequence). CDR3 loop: CASSLERGGLTQYF. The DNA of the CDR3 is TGTGCCAGCAGTTTAGAGCGGGGGGGGCTTACGCAGTATTTT.